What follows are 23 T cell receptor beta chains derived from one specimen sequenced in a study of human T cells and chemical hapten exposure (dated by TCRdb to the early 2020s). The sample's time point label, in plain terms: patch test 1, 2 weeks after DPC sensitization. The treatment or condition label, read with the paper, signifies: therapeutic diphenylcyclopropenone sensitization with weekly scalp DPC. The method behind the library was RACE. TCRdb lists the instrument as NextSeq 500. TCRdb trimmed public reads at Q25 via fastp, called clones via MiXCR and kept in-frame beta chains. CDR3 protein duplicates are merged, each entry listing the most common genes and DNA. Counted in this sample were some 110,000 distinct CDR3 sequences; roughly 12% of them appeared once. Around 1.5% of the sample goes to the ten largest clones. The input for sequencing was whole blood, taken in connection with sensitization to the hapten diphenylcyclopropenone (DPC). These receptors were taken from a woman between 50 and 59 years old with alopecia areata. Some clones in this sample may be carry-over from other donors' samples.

The CDR3: CASSLEGAGRSGANVLTF. CDR3 DNA sequence: TGTGCCAGCAGCTTAGAAGGGGCGGGCCGCTCTGGGGCCAACGTCCTGACTTTC. The chain employs TRBV7-2 and TRBJ2-6, with D perhaps TRBD1 or TRBD2 (5 bases each). Germline CDR1 and CDR2: SGHTA and FQGNSA. This CDR3 is 18 amino acids long. Trimming removed 1 base from V and 0 bases from J, with 13 bases in between.

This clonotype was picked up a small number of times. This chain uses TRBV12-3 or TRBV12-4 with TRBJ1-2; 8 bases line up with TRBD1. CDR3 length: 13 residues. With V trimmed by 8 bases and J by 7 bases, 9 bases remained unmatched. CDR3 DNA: TGTGCCAGCCAACACAGGGGGTACCGTGGCTACACCTTC. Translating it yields CASQHRGYRGYTF.

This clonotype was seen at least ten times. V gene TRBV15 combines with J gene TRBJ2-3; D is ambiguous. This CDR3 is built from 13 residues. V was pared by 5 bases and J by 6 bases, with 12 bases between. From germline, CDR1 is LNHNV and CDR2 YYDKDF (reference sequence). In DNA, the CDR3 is TGTGCCACCAGCGCACAAAGTGGGGATACGCAGTATTTT. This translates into CATSAQSGDTQYF.

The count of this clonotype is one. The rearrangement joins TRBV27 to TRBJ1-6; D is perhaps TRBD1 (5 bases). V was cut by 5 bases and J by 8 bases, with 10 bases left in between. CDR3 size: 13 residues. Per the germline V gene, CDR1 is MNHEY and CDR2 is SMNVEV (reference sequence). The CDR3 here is CASSRGWDSPLHF. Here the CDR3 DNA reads TGTGCCAGCAGTCGGGGGTGGGATTCACCCCTCCACTTT.

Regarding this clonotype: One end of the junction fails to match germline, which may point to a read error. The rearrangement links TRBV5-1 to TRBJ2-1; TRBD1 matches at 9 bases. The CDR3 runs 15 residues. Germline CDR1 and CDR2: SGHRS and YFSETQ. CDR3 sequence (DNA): TGCGCCAGCAGCTTCGGGGACAGGGCCTACAATGAGCGGTTCTTC. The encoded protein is CASSFGDRAYNERFF.

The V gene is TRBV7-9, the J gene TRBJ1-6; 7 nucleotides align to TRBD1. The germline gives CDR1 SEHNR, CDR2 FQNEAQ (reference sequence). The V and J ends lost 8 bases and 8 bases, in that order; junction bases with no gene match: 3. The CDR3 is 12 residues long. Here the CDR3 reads CASRGTDSPLHF. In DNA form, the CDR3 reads TGTGCCAGCCGAGGGACAGATTCACCCCTCCACTTT. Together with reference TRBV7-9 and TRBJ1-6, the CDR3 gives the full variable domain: DTGVSQNPRHKITKRGQNVTFRCDPISEHNRLYWYRQTLGQGPEFLTYFQNEAQLEKSRLLSDRFSAERPKGSFSTLEIQRTEQGDSAMYLCASRGTDSPLHFGNGTRLTVT.

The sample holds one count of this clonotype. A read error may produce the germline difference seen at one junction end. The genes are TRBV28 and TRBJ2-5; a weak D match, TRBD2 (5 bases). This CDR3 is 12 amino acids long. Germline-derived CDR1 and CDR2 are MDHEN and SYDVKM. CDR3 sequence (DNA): TGCTCCATCTCCCCCCGGGGAGAGACCCAGTACTTC. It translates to CSISPRGETQYF. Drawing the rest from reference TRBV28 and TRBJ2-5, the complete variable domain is DVKVTQSSRYLVKRTGEKVFLECVQDMDHENMFWYRQDPGLGLRLIYFSYDVKMKEKGDIPEGYSVSREKKERFSLILESASTNQTSMYLCSISPRGETQYFGPGTRLLVL.

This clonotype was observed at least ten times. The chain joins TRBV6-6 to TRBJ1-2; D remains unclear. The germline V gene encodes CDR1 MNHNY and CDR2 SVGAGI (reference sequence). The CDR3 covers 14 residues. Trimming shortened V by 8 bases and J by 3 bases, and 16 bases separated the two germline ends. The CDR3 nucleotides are TGTGCCAGCGGGATTGACGGACTTTACTATGGCTACACCTTC. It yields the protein CASGIDGLYYGYTF.

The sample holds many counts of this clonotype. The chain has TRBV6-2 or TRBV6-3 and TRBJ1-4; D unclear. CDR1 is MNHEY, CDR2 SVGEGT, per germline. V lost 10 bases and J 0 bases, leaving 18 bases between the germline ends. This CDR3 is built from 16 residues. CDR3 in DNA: TGTGCCACCCAAAACTCCGACGGGGCAACTAATGAAAAACTGTTTTTT. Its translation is CATQNSDGATNEKLFF.

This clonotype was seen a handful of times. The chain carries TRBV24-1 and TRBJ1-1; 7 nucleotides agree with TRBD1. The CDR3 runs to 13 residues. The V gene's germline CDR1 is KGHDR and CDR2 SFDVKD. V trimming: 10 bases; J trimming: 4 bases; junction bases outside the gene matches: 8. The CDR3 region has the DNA TGTGCCACGCGCAGGGGGTCGGGCACTGAAGCTTTCTTT. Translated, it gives CATRRGSGTEAFF.

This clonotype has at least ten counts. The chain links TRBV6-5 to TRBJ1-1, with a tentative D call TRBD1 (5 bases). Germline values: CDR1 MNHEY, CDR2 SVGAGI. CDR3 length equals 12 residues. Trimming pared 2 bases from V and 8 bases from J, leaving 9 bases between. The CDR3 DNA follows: TGTGCCAGCAGTTACAGGGACGGGGAAGCTTTCTTT. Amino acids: CASSYRDGEAFF.

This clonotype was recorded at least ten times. CDR3 DNA: TGTGCCAGCAGTTGGGAGGGAGATACGCAGTATTTT. It specifies CASSWEGDTQYF. The V and J genes are TRBV6-6 and TRBJ2-3; 7 nucleotides align to TRBD2. CDR3 size: 12 residues. V dropped 4 bases and J dropped 5; count of bases not matched to a gene: 0. Germline CDR1 and CDR2: MNHNY and SVGAGI (reference sequence).

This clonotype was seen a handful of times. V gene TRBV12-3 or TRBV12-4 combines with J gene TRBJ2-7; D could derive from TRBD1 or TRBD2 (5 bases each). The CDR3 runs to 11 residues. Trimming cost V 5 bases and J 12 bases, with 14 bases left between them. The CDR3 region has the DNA TGTGCCAGCAGTCCTGGGGGACGTCGGTACTTC. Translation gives CASSPGGRRYF.

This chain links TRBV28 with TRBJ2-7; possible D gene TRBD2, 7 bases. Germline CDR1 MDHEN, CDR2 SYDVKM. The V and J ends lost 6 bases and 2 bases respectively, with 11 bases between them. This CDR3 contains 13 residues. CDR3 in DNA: TGTGCCAGCAGGGGGAGGGACACCTACGAGCAGTACTTC. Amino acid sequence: CASRGRDTYEQYF.

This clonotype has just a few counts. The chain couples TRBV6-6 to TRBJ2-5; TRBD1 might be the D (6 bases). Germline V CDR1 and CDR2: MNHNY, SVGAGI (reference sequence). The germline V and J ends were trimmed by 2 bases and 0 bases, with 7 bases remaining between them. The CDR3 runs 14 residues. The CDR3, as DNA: TGTGCCAGCAGTTACAGGGACAACCAAGAGACCCAGTACTTC. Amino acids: CASSYRDNQETQYF.

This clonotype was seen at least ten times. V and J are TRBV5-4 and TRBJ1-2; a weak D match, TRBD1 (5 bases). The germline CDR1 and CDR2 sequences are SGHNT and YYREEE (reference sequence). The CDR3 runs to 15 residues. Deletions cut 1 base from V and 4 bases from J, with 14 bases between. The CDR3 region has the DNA TGTGCCAGCAGCTTGTGGGGCGCAGGCAGCTATGGCTACACCTTC. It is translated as CASSLWGAGSYGYTF. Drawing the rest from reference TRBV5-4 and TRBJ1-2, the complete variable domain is ETGVTQSPTHLIKTRGQQVTLRCSSQSGHNTVSWYQQALGQGPQFIFQYYREEENGRGNFPPRFSGLQFPNYSSELNVNALELDDSALYLCASSLWGAGSYGYTFGSGTRLTVV.

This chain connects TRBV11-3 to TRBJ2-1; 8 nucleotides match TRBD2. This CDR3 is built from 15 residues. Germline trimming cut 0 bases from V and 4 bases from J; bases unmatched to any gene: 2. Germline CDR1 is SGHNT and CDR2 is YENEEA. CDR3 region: CASSLEGGGYNEQFF. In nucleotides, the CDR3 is TGTGCCAGCAGCTTAGAAGGCGGGGGGTACAATGAGCAGTTCTTC.

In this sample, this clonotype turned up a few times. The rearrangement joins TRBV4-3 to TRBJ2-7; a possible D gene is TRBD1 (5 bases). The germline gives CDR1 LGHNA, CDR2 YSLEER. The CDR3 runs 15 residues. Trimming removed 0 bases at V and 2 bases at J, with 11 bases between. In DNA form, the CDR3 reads TGCGCCAGCAGCCAAGACCGGACAAGAACCTACGAGCAGTACTTC. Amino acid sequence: CASSQDRTRTYEQYF.

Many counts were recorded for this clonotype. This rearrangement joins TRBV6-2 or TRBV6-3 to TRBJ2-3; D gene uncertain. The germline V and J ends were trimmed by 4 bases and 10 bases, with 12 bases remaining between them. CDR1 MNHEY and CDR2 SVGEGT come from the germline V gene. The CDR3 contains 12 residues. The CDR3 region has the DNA TGTGCCAGCAGTTTTATGGTACCGGCGCAGTATTTT. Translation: CASSFMVPAQYF.

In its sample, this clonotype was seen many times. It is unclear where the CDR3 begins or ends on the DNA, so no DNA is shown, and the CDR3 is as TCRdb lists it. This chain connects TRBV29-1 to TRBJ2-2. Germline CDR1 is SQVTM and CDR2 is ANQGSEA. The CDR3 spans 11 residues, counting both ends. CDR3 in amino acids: CSVRTPGSCFF.

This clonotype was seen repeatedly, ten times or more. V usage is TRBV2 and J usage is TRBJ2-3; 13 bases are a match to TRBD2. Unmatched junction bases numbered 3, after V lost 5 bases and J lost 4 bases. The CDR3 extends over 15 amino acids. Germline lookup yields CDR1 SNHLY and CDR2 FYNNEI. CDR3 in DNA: TGTGCCAGCAGTTATGGACTAGCGGGAGCAGATACGCAGTATTTT. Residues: CASSYGLAGADTQYF.

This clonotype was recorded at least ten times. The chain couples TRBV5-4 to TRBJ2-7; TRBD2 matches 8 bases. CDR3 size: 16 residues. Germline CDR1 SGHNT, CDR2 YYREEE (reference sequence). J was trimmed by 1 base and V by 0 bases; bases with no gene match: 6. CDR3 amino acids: CASSLGLAGWSYEQYF. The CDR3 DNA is TGTGCCAGCAGCTTGGGATTAGCGGGATGGTCCTACGAGCAGTACTTC.

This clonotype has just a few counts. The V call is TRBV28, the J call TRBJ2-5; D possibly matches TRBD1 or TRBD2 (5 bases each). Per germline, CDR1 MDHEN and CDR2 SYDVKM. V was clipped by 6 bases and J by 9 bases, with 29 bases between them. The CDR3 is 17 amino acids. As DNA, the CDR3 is TGTGCCAGCAGAAAGGGGAGTACCCTCGCGTACCGGTTGGCCCAGTACTTC. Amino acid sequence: CASRKGSTLAYRLAQYF.